This TCR beta chain is from a study of blood T cell repertoires in COVID-19. Study-wide context: The analysed material was cDNA or gDNA that came from T cells, B-cell-depleted T cells, or PBMCs.

The authors' processing: For nucleated cells, counts were estimated from reference gene primer amplification. Only in-frame clones appear in the TCRdb table, and some are missing; sequencing was by immunoSEQ multiplex PCR. Clone size and the V and J calls come from that table; the DNA yielded D and trimming. The data hold some 510,000 clones, with 88% observed a single time. This CDR3 region has 12 residues. V was cut by 4 bases and J by 6 bases, with 7 bases left in between. Germline V CDR1 and CDR2: MNHEY, SMNVEV (reference sequence). Cohorts were based on clinical histories the participants reported.

The source material was PBMCs or T cells enriched from blood (not recorded which). The clonotype comes from a woman in her thirties or forties who had recovered from COVID-19. The V call is TRBV27, the J call TRBJ2-1; tentatively, D is TRBD2 (6 bases). The CDR3 spells CASSYGGNEQFF. CDR3 DNA sequence: TGTGCCAGCAGTTACGGGGGCAATGAGCAGTTCTTC.